What follows is one TCR beta chain and its context. The data belong to a study of cytomegalovirus exposure and HLA in healthy donors. With 60 Vbeta and 13 Jbeta primers, the PCR was carried out. Clones were read by immunoSEQ multiplex PCR, and TCRdb kept only the in-frame ones, dropping some. Among approximately 100,000 clones, roughly three quarters were seen once, and the ten largest hold 9.5% to 15%. Those who donated were healthy bone marrow donors. V lost 8 bases and J lost 0, with 7 bases in between. Germline V CDR1 and CDR2: MNHEY, SVGAGI. This CDR3 is 12 amino acids long. V is TRBV6-5 and J is TRBJ1-2; D unclear. The specimen was PBMCs. The sequence came from a woman aged 40 to 50 in good health and CMV-seropositive. CDR3 nucleotide sequence: TGTGCCAGCGGGAGAGCTAACTATGGCTACACCTTC. Amino acid sequence: CASGRANYGYTF.